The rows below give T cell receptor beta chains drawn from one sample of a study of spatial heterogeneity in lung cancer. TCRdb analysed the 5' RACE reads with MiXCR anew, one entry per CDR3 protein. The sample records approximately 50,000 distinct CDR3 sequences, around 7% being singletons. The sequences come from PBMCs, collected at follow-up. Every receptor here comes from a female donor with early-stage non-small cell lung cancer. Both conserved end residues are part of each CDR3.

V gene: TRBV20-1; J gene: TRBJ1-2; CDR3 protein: CSASSGVTYGYTF
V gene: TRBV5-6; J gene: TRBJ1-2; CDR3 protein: CASSLDRRAFGYTF
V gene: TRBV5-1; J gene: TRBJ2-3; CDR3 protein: CASAFLAGNTDTQYF
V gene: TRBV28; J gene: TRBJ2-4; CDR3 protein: CASSLWSSGGAKNIQYF
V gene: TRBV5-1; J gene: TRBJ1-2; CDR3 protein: CASSLAETNYGYTF
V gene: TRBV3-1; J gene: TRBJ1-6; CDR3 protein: CASSFSGDSPLHF
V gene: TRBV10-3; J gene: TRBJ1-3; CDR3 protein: CATRDSSSGNTIYF
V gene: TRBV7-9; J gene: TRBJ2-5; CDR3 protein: CASSLAGLEETQYF
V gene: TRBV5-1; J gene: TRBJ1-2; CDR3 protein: CASSQDSGDYGYTF
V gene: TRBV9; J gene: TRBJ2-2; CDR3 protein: CASSPQILTNTGELFF
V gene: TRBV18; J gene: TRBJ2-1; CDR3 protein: CASSPQRGGNNEQFF
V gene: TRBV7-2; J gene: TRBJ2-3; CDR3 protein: CASRSNRGGQTDTQYF
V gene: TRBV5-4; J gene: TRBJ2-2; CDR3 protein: CASSLGQDTGELFF
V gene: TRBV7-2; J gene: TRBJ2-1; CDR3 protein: CASSSSGGSYNEQFF
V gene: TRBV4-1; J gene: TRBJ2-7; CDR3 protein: CASSQEIGRGSYEQYF
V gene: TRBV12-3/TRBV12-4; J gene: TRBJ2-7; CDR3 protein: CASSSRGGRGRFDYEQYF
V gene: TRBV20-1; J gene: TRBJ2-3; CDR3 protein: CSARGDRGRTDTQYF
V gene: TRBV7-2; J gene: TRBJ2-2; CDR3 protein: CASSHSVWQGGTGELFF
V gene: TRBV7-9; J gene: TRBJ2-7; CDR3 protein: CASSLEGASSYEQYF
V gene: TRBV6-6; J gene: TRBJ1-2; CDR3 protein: CASRQGQNYGYTF
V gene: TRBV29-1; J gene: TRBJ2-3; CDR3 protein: CSVERRYTQYF
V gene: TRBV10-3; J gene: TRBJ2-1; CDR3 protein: CAISAGTGGMNEQFF
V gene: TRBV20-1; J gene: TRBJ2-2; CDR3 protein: CSARAQGRNTGELFF